The 13 T cell receptor beta chains below come from one sample, sequenced in a study of blood T cell repertoires in COVID-19. TCRdb's copy holds only in-frame clones and misses some; the assay was immunoSEQ multiplex PCR. The sample shows 72,000 or so clones, about 80% of them seen only once. Sequencing was carried out using peripheral blood. The receptors come from a man aged 65 to 85 who had recovered from COVID-19.

This sequence joins TRBV18 and TRBJ1-4; D uncertain. Germline assignment: CDR1 KGHSH and CDR2 LQKENI. The CDR3 runs to 11 residues. The germline V and J ends were trimmed by 5 bases and 7 bases, with 5 bases remaining between them. This CDR3 reads CASSTGEKLFF. The CDR3 bases are TGTGCCAGCTCAACGGGTGAAAAACTGTTTTTT.

The chain uses TRBV28 and TRBJ1-1; D gene ambiguous. Trimming left V 3 bases short and J 7 bases short, with 9 bases between. Germline-derived CDR1 and CDR2 are MDHEN and SYDVKM. CDR3 length: 12 residues. The CDR3: CASSFRDREAFF. CDR3 DNA sequence: TGTGCCAGCAGTTTTCGGGATCGTGAAGCTTTCTTT.

The rearrangement joins TRBV19 to TRBJ1-1; 8 bases line up with TRBD1. Germline CDR1 reads LNHDA; CDR2 reads SQIVND (reference sequence). The CDR3 runs 17 residues. V shed 3 bases, J shed 1 base, and the junction held 10 bases outside the gene matches. In nucleotides, the CDR3 is TGTGCCAGTAGTATTCATCGGACAGGGCTCGGGAACACTGAAGCTTTCTTT. It specifies CASSIHRTGLGNTEAFF.

This clone showed up just a few times. The rearrangement links TRBV7-2 to TRBJ2-7; D is undetermined. The CDR3 has 15 amino acids. The V end lost 5 bases, the J end lost 0 bases, and 14 bases lay between the germline ends. CDR1 and CDR2 (germline): SGHTA, FQGNSA. The CDR3 DNA reads TGTGCCAGCAGCCGGATGCCGAGGAGCTCCTACGAGCAGTACTTC. Protein: CASSRMPRSSYEQYF.

The V and J genes are TRBV4-2 and TRBJ2-5, with 7 bases aligning to TRBD2. CDR1 and CDR2 from the germline V gene are LGHNA and YNFKEQ. V trimming: 5 bases; J trimming: 5 bases; junction bases outside the gene matches: 2. The CDR3 is 12 residues long. The CDR3 DNA follows: TGTGCCAGCAGCTGGGGGGGGGAGACCCAGTACTTC. This sequence encodes CASSWGGETQYF.

The chain has TRBV5-1 and TRBJ2-3; 8 bases map to TRBD1. V lost 0 bases, J lost 1 base, and 7 bases stayed unmatched. The CDR3 runs to 17 residues. The germline V gene encodes CDR1 SGHRS and CDR2 YFSETQ. CDR3 DNA: TGCGCCAGCAGCTTGGCCGGGTCGGGACAGGGCACAGATACGCAGTATTTT. Its translation: CASSLAGSGQGTDTQYF.

The chain recombines TRBV27 with TRBJ2-3; the D gene is possibly TRBD1 (8 bases). The CDR3 is 18 residues long. In germline, CDR1 is MNHEY, CDR2 SMNVEV (reference sequence). Between the trimmed V and J ends, which lost 1 base and 5 bases, there was a span of 22 bases. The chain's CDR3 is CASSLFSLIQGGKDTQYF. CDR3 DNA sequence: TGTGCCAGCAGTTTATTCTCCCTCATACAGGGGGGGAAAGATACGCAGTATTTT.

The CDR3 region has the DNA TGTGCCAGCAGCCTAGAGGCAGGGATGCCCCGAAACACCATATATTTT. This translates into CASSLEAGMPRNTIYF. The chain carries TRBV7-2 and TRBJ1-3, with a possible D match to TRBD1 (5 bases). Germline CDR1 SGHTA, CDR2 FQGNSA. CDR3 length: 16 residues. Trimming cost V 5 bases and J 5 bases, with 19 bases left between them.

This chain joins TRBV7-8 and TRBJ2-1; TRBD2 matches 8 bases. The CDR3 consists of 16 residues. Germline values: CDR1 SGHVS, CDR2 FQNEAQ. J was trimmed by 2 bases and V by 1 base; bases with no gene match: 4. CDR3 bases: TGTGCCAGCAGCTTAGATGCTAGCGGGCCCTACAATGAGCAGTTCTTC. Its protein product is CASSLDASGPYNEQFF.

The count of this clone is one. The chain recombines TRBV5-4 with TRBJ2-1; TRBD2 matches at 13 bases. Germline-derived CDR1 and CDR2 are SGHNT and YYREEE (reference sequence). Trimming took 4 bases from V and 2 from J; bases not matched to a gene: 3. This CDR3 region has 16 residues. The CDR3 DNA follows: TGTGCCAGCAGCGTCGGGACTAGCGGGGCCTACAATGAGCAGTTCTTC. Its translation is CASSVGTSGAYNEQFF.

The chain couples TRBV6-2 or TRBV6-3 to TRBJ1-2; 7 bases map to TRBD1. V gave up 5 bases and J gave up 2 bases; unmatched junction bases: 8. Germline V gene lookup returns CDR1 MNHEY and CDR2 SVGEGT. The CDR3 sequence is 15 residues long. The CDR3 DNA reads as TGTGCCAGCAGTGGTCGGACAGGTCACAACTATGGCTACACCTTC. Protein: CASSGRTGHNYGYTF.

V and J are TRBV6-5 and TRBJ2-3, with 10 bases matching TRBD2. The germline CDR1 and CDR2 sequences are MNHEY and SVGAGI. Trimming cost V 5 bases and J 0 bases; bases outside gene matches: 2. The CDR3 spans 15 residues. CDR3 loop: CASSTLAGSTDTQYF. DNA for the CDR3: TGTGCCAGCAGTACACTAGCGGGGAGCACAGATACGCAGTATTTT.

This clone was observed a few times. The chain recombines TRBV6-2 or TRBV6-3 with TRBJ2-5, with 8 positions matching TRBD2. Looked up from germline, CDR1 is MNHEY and CDR2 is SVGEGT. The length of the CDR3 is 16 residues. V trimming: 6 bases; J trimming: 1 base; junction bases outside the gene matches: 10. In DNA form, the CDR3 reads TGTGCCAGCAGCCTACTACGCGGGAGGCTCCAAGAGACCCAGTACTTC. Its translation: CASSLLRGRLQETQYF.